This T cell receptor (beta chain) was recorded in a study of T cell responses to AZD1222 COVID-19 vaccine. Study results and caveats: When two AZD1222 doses had been given, Spike-specific TCR breadth and depth rose. Spike was spanned by vaccine-associated CD4 TCRs, with dominance at 160-218 and 743-854. Sampled repertoires all dated from after the peak T cell response. The sample set comprised mostly white British donors with more females, and clonal diversity was possibly underestimated.

In germline, CDR1 is MNHEY, CDR2 SVGAGI. This CDR3 is built from 11 residues. The J segment lost 9 bases and the V segment lost 5 bases, leaving 1 base of the junction unmatched. Some clones are missing from TCRdb's copy, which holds only in-frame ones; the method was immunoSEQ multiplex PCR. The sample records around 140,000 clones, roughly nine tenths being singletons. This clone was seen a single time. Its antigen is undetermined. The rearrangement links TRBV6-5 to TRBJ2-1; TRBD1 matches at 7 bases. The sample consisted of peripheral blood, taken on day 0 of AZD1222 vaccination. The receptor comes from an adult in good health. The CDR3 sequence: CASSRTGEQFF. The DNA for the CDR3 is TGTGCCAGCAGTCGGACAGGTGAGCAGTTCTTC.